The entry that follows covers one T cell receptor beta chain sequence. A read error may explain this, as a much larger clone is one base away. The data belong to a study of molecular identifiers for immune sequencing clone quantification. The CDR3 length is 15 residues. Germline values: CDR1 KGHSH, CDR2 LQKENI. TCRdb redid the calling of the PCR reads with MiXCR, one entry per CDR3 protein. Of about 510,000 distinct CDR3 sequences listed, under 30% are singletons. J is TRBJ2-3 and V is TRBV18, with a tentative D call TRBD2 (6 bases). Sequencing was carried out using naive CD8+ T cells from blood, with Jurkat cell RNA spiked in. Subset described: FACS-sorted CD8+CD4-CCR7+CD45RA+ naive T cells. The sequence derives from a human donor in good health. Some libraries in this study had Jurkat cell RNA spiked in. CDR3: CASSPSGTSTATQYF. In DNA form, the CDR3 reads TGTGCCAGCTCCCCCAGCGGTACTAGCACAGCTACGCAGTATTTT.